This T cell receptor beta chain derives from a study of cytomegalovirus exposure and HLA in healthy donors. Concerning this clone: The antigen is unknown.

Trimming stripped 5 bases from V and 0 bases from J, with 14 bases between. Germline V CDR1 and CDR2: LNHDA, SQIVND (reference sequence). This CDR3 comprises 15 residues. In the PCR, 60 Vbeta and 13 Jbeta primers were used. Sequenced by immunoSEQ multiplex PCR; TCRdb stores in-frame clones only, minus some. The sample records fewer than 250,000 clones, 60% to 80% being singletons. Whole-study results and caveats: Presence/absence analyses rested on an assumption that sequencing depth was roughly uniform across donors. A later analysis by the authors found several of the most significant clusters apparently linked to common viral pathogens. Researchers reported in a later analysis that a missense DCLRE1C variant was tied to TCR beta V- and J-gene trimming. In an earlier analysis, about 87% or about 30%: the productive usage of most TCR beta V segments.

The V and J genes are TRBV19 and TRBJ2-7; D perhaps matches TRBD2 (6 bases). This receptor was obtained from a woman younger than 35 in good health and CMV-seronegative. Material: PBMCs. The DNA for the CDR3 is TGTGCCAGTAGTTCCTCTAGCGTCGTCTCCTACGAGCAGTACTTC. This gives the protein CASSSSSVVSYEQYF.